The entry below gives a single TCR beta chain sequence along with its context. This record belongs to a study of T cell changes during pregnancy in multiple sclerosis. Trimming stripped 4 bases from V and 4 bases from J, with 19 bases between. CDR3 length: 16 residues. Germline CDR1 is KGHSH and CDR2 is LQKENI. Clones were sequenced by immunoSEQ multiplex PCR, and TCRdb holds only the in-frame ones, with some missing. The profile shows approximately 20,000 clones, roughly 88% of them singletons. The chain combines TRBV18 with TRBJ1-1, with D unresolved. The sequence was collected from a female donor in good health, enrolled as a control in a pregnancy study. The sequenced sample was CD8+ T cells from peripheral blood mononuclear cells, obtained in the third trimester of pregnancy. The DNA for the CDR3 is TGTGCCAGCTCACACATGGACTTTCCCTTGGGCACTGAAGCTTTCTTT. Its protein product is CASSHMDFPLGTEAFF.